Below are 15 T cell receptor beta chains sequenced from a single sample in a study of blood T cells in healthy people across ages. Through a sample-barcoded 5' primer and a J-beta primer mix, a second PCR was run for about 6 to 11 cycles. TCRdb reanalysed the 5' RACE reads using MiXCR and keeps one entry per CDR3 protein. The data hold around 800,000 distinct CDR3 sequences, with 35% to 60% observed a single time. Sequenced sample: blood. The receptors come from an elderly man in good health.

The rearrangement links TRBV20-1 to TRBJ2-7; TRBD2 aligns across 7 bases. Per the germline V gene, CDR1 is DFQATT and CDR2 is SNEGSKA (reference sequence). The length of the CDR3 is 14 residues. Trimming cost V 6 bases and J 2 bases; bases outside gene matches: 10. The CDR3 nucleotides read TGCAGTGCGCACGCCCTGCGGGGGACCTACGAGCAGTACTTC. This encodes CSAHALRGTYEQYF.

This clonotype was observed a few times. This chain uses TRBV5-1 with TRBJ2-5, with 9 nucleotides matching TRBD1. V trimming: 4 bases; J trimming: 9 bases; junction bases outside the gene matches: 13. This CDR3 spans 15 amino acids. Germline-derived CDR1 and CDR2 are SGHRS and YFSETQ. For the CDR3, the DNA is TGCGCCAGCAGCCTGGGACAGGGTCCGAGGGTCGCCCAGTACTTC. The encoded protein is CASSLGQGPRVAQYF.

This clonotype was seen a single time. The chain's CDR3 is CASSDTSGRASRNYEQYF. CDR3 DNA: TGCGCCAGCAGCGATACTAGCGGGAGGGCCTCCCGAAATTACGAGCAGTACTTC. V gene TRBV4-3 combines with J gene TRBJ2-7; 13 positions agree with TRBD2. Germline CDR1 reads LGHNA; CDR2 reads YSLEER. The trim removed 5 bases at V and 4 bases at J, leaving 14 bases unmatched. This CDR3 has 18 amino acids.

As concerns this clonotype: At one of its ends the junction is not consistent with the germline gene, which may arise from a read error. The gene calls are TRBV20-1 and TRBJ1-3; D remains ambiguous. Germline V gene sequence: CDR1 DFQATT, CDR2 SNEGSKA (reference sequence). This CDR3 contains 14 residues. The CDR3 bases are TGCAGTGCTAGAGGGGCCCTCTCTGGAAACAGCATATATTTT. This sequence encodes CSARGALSGNSIYF.

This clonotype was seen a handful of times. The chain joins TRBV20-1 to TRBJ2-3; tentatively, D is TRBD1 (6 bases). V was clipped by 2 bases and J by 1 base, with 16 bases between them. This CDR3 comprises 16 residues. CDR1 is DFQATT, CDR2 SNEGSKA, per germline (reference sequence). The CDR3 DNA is TGCAGTGCTAGACCCATCACAGGGCCCGGCACAGATACGCAGTATTTT. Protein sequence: CSARPITGPGTDTQYF.

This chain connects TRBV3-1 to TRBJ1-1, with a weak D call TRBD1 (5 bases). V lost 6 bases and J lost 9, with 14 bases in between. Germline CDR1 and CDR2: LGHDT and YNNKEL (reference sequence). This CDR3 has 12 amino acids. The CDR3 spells CASRRPAGQAFF. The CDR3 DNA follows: TGTGCCAGCAGGCGCCCCGCAGGGCAAGCTTTCTTT. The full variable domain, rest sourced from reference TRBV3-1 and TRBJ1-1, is DTAVSQTPKYLVTQMGNDKSIKCEQNLGHDTMYWYKQDSKKFLKIMFSYNNKELIINETVPNRFSPKSPDKAHLNLHINSLELGDSAVYFCASRRPAGQAFFGQGTRLTVV.

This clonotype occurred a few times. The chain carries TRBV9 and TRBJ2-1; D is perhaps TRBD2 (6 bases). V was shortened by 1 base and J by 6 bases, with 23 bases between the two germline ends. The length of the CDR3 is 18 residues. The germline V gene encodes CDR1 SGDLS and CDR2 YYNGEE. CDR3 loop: CASSVKSKWAEAGNEQFF. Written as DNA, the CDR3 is TGTGCCAGCAGCGTAAAGTCCAAGTGGGCCGAAGCGGGCAATGAGCAGTTCTTC.

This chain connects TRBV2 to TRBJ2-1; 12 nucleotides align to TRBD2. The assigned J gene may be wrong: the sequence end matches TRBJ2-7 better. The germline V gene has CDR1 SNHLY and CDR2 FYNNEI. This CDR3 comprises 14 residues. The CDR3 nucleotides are TGTGCCAGCAGGGTGACTAGCGGGAGTAATGAGCAGTACTTC. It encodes CASRVTSGSNEQYF.

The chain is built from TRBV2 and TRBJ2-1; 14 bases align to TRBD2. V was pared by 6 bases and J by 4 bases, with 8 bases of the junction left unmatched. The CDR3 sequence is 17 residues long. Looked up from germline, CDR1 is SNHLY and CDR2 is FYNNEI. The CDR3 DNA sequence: TGTGCCAGCAGCCCTGGACTAGCGGGAGGTATATACAATGAGCAGTTCTTC. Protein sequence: CASSPGLAGGIYNEQFF.

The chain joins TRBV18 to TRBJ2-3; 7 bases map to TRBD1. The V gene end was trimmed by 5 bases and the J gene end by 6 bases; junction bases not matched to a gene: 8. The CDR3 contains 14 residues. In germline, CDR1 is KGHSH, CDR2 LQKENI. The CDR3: CASSERGQSDTQYF. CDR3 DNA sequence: TGTGCCAGCTCAGAAAGGGGGCAATCGGATACGCAGTATTTT.

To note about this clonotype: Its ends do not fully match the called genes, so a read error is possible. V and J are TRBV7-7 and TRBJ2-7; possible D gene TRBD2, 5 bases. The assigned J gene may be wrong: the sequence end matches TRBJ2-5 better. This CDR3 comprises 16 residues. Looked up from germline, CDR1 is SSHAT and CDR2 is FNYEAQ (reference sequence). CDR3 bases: TGTGCTAGCAGCTCCACCGGACTGGGAATCGGGGAGACCCAGTACTTC. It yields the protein CASSSTGLGIGETQYF.

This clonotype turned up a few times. This CDR3 is CASSLRTSGANVLTF. CDR3 coding DNA: TGTGCCAGCAGTTTACGGACGTCTGGGGCCAACGTCCTGACTTTC. This rearrangement joins TRBV12-3 or TRBV12-4 to TRBJ2-6; D gene uncertain. The V gene lost 2 bases and the J gene lost 1 base, with 6 bases spanning the gap. CDR3 length: 15 amino acids.

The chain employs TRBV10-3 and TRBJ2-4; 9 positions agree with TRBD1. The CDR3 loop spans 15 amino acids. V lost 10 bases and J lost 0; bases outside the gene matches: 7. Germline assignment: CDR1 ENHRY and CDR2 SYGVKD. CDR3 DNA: TGTGCCACGCAACAGGGGGCGTTAGCCAAAAACATTCAGTACTTC. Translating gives CATQQGALAKNIQYF.

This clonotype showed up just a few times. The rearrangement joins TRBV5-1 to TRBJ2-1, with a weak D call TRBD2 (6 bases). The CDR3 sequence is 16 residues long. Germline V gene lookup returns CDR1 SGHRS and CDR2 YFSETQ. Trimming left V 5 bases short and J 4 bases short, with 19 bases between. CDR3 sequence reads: CASSAESGRRYNEQFF. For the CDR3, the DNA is TGCGCCAGCAGTGCCGAGAGCGGGCGTCGGTACAATGAGCAGTTCTTC.

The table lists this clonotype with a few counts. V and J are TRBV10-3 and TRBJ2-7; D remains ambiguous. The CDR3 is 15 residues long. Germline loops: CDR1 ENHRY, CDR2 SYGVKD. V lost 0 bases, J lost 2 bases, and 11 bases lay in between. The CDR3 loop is CAISESMAGTYEQYF. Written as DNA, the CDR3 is TGTGCCATCAGTGAGTCGATGGCCGGTACCTACGAGCAGTACTTC.